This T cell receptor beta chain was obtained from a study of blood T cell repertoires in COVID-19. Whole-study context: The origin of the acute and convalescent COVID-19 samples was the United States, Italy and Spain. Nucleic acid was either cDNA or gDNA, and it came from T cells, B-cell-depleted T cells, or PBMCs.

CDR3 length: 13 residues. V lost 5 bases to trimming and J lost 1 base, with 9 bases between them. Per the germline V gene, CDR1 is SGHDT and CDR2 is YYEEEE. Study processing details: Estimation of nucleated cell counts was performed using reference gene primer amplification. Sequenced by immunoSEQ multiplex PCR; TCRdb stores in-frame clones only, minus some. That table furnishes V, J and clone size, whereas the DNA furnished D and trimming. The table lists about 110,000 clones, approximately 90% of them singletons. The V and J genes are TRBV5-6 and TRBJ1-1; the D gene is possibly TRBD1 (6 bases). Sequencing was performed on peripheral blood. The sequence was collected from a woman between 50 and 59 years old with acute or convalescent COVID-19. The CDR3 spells CASRLQGNTEAFF. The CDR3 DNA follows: TGTGCCAGCAGATTACAGGGGAACACTGAAGCTTTCTTT.